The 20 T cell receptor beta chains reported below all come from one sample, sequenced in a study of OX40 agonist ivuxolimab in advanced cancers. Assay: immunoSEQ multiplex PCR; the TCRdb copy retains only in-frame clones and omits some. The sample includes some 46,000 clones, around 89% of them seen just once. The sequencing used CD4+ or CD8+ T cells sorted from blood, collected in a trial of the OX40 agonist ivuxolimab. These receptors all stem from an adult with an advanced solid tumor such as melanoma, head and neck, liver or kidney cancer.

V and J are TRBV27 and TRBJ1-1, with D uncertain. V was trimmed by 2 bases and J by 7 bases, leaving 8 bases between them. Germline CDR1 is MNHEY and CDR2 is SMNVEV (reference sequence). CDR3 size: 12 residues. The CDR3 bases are TGTGCCAGCAGTTTAAACGGTAATGAAGCTTTCTTT. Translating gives CASSLNGNEAFF.

CDR3 region: CSVYRGLNTEAFF. Here the CDR3 DNA reads TGCAGCGTTTACCGGGGGTTGAACACTGAAGCTTTCTTT. The chain employs TRBV29-1 and TRBJ1-1; possible D gene TRBD1, 5 bases. The CDR3 spans 13 residues. Germline V gene lookup returns CDR1 SQVTM and CDR2 ANQGSEA. The V end was cut by 5 bases, the J end by 0 bases, with 10 bases between.

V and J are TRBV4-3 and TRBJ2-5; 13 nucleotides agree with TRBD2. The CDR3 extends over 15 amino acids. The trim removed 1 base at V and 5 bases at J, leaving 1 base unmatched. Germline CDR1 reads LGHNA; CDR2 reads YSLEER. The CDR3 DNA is TGCGCCAGCAGCCAAGGGACTAGCGGGGGCGAGACCCAGTACTTC. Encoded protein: CASSQGTSGGETQYF.

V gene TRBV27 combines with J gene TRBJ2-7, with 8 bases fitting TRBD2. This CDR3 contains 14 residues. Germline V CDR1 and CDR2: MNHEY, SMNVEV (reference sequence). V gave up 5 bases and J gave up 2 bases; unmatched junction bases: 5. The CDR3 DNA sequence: TGTGCCAGCAGTCTTAGCGGGACGGCCTACGAGCAGTACTTC. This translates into CASSLSGTAYEQYF.

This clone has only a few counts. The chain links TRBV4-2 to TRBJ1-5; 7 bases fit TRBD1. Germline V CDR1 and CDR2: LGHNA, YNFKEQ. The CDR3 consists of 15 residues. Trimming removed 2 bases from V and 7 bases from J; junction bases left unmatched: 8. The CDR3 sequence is CASSQPGGGAQPQHF. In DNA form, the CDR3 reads TGTGCCAGCAGCCAACCAGGGGGGGGCGCCCAGCCCCAGCATTTT.

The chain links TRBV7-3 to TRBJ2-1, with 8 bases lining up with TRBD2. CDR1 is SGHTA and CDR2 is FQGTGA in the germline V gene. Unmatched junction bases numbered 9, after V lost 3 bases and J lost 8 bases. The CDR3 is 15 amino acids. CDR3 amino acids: CASSFEAGDIHEQFF. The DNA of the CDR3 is TGTGCCAGCAGCTTTGAAGCGGGGGATATACATGAGCAGTTCTTC.

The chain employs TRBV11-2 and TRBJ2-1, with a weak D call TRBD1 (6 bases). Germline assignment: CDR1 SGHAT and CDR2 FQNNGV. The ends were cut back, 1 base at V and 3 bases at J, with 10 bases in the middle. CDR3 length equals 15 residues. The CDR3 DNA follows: TGTGCCAGCAGCTTAGTAAGGGGGAACTACAATGAGCAGTTCTTC. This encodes CASSLVRGNYNEQFF. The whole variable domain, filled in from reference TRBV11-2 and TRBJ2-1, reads EAGVAQSPRYKIIEKRQSVAFWCNPISGHATLYWYQQILGQGPKLLIQFQNNGVVDDSQLPKDRFSAERLKGVDSTLKIQPAKLEDSAVYLCASSLVRGNYNEQFFGPGTRLTVL.

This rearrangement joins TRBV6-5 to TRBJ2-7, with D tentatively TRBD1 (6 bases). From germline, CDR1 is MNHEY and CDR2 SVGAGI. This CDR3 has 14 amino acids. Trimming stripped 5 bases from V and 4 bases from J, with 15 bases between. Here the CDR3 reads CASSDVGQVYEQYF. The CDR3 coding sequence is TGTGCCAGCAGTGATGTGGGACAAGTTTACGAGCAGTACTTC.

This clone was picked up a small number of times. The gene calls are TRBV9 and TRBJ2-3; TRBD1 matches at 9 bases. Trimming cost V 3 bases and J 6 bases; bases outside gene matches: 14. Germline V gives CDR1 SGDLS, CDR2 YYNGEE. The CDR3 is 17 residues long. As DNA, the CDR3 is TGTGCCAGCAGCGCGGGACAGGGACTCCTGGGGGGGGATACGCAGTATTTT. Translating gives CASSAGQGLLGGDTQYF.

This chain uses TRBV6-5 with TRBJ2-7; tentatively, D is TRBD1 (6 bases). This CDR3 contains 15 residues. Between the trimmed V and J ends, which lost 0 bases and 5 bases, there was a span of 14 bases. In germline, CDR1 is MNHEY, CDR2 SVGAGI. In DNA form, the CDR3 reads TGTGCCAGCAGTTACTCGTCACAGGGCGGAGACGAGCAGTACTTC. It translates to CASSYSSQGGDEQYF.

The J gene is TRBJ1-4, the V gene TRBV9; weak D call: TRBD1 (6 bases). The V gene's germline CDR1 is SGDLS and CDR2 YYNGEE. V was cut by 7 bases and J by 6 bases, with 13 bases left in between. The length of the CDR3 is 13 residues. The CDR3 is CASQGTLDEKLFF. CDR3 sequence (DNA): TGTGCCAGCCAGGGGACCTTGGATGAAAAACTGTTTTTT.

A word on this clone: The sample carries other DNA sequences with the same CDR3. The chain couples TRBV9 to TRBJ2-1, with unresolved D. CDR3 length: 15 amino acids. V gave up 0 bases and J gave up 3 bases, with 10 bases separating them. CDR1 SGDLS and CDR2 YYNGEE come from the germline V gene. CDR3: CASSVDGGSYNEQFF. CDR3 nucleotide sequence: TGTGCCAGCAGCGTAGATGGCGGAAGCTACAATGAGCAGTTCTTC.

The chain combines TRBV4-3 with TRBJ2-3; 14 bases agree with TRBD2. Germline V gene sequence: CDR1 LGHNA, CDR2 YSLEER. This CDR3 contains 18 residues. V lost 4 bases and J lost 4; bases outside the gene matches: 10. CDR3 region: CASSPSLTSGGAADTQYF. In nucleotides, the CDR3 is TGCGCCAGCAGCCCCTCTCTGACTAGCGGGGGGGCAGCAGATACGCAGTATTTT.

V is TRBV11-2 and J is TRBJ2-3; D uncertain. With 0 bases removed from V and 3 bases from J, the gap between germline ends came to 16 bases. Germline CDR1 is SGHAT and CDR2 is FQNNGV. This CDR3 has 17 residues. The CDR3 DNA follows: TGTGCCAGCAGCTTAGACCCGGGCCTAAGTGGGACAGATACGCAGTATTTT. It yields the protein CASSLDPGLSGTDTQYF.

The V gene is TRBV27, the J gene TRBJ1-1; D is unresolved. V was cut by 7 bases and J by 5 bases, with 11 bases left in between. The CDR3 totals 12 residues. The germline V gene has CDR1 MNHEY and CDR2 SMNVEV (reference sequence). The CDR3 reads CASIGPGTEAFF. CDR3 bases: TGTGCCAGCATAGGACCGGGGACTGAAGCTTTCTTT.

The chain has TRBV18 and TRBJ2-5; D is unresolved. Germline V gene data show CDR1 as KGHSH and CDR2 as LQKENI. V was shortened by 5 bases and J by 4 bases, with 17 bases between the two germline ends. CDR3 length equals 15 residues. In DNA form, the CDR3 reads TGTGCCAGCTCAATGGTCCTACACCTCCCAGAGACCCAGTACTTC. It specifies CASSMVLHLPETQYF. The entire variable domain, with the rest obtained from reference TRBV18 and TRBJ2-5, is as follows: NAGVMQNPRHLVRRRGQEARLRCSPMKGHSHVYWYRQLPEEGLKFMVYLQKENIIDESGMPKERFSAEFPKEGPSILRIQQVVRGDSAAYFCASSMVLHLPETQYFGPGTRLLVL.

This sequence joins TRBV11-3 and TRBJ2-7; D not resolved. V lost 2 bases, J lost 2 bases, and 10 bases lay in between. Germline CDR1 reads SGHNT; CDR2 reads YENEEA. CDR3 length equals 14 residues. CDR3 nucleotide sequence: TGTGCCAGCAGCTTATTTCGCAGAACCTACGAGCAGTACTTC. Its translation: CASSLFRRTYEQYF.

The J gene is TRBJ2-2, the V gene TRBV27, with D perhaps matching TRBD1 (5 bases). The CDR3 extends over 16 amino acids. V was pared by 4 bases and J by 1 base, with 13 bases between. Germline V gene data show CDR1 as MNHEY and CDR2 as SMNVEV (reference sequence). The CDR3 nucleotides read TGTGCCAGCAGTTCGGACATTTTTTTGAACACCGGGGAGCTGTTTTTT. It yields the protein CASSSDIFLNTGELFF.

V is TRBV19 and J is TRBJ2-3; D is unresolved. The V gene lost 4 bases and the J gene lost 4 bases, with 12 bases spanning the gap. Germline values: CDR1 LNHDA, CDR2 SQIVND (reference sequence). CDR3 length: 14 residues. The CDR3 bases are TGTGCCAGTAGTACCGATCGTGGCGCAGATACGCAGTATTTT. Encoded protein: CASSTDRGADTQYF.

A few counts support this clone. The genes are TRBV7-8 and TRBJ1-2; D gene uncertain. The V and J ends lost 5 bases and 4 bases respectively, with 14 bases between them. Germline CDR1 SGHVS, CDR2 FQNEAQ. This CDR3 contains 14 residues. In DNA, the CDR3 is TGTGCCAGCAGCGCTTCGCCGGGGATCTATGGCTACACCTTC. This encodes CASSASPGIYGYTF. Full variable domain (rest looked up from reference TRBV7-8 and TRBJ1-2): GAGVSQSPRYKVAKRGQDVALRCDPISGHVSLFWYQQALGQGPEFLTYFQNEAQLDKSGLPSDRFFAERPEGSVSTLKIQRTQQEDSAVYLCASSASPGIYGYTFGSGTRLTVV.